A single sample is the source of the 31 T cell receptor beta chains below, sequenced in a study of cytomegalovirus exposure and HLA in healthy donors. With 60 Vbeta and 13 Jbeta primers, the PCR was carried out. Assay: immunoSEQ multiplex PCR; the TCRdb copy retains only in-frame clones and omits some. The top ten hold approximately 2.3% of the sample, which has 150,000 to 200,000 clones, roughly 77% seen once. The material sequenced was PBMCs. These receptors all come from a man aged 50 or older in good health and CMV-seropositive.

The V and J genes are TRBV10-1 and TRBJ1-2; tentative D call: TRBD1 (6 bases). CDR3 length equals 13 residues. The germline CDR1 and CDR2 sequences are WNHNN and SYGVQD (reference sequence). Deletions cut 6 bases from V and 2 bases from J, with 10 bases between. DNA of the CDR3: TGCGCCAGCAGCCCTCAGGGGAACTATGGCTACACCTTC. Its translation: CASSPQGNYGYTF.

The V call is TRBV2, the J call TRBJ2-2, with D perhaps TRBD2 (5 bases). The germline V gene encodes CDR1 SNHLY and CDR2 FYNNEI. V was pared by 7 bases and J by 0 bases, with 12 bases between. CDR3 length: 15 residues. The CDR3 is CASTLTDSNTGELFF. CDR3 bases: TGTGCCAGCACCCTTACGGACTCGAACACCGGGGAGCTGTTTTTT.

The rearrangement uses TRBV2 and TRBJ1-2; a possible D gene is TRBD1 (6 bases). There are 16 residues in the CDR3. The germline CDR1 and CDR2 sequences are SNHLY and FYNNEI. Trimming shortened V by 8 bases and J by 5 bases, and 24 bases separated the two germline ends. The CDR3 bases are TGTGCCAGCCCCTTTTATTTTGGACAGCTTTCTTATGGCTACACCTTC. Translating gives CASPFYFGQLSYGYTF.

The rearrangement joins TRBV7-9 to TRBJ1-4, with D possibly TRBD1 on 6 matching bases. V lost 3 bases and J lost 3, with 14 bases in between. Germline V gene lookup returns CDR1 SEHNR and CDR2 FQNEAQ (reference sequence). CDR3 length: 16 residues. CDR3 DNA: TGTGCCAGCAGCTTTCTATTCAGGGGACCTAATGAAAAACTGTTTTTT. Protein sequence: CASSFLFRGPNEKLFF.

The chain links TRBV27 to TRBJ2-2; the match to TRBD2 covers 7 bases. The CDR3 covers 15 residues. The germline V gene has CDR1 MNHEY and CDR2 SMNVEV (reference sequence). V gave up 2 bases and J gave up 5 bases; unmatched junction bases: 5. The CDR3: CASSLAGVGTGELFF. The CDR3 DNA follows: TGTGCCAGCAGTTTAGCGGGGGTGGGGACCGGGGAGCTGTTTTTT.

Here the CDR3 DNA reads TGCGCCAGCAGCCAAGGCCGGGCGACAGGGTTTCCCTACAATGAGCAGTTCTTC. Translation gives CASSQGRATGFPYNEQFF. This chain uses TRBV4-1 with TRBJ2-1; TRBD1 agrees at 7 bases. Unmatched junction bases numbered 11, after V lost 1 base and J lost 2 bases. CDR1 MGHRA and CDR2 YSYEKL come from the germline V gene. CDR3 length: 18 amino acids.

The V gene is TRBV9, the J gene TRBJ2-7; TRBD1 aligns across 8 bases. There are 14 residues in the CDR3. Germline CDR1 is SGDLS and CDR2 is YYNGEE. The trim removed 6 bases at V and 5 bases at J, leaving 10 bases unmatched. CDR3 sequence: CASTPQTGAHEQYF. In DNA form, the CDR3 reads TGTGCCAGCACCCCTCAGACAGGGGCCCACGAGCAGTACTTC.

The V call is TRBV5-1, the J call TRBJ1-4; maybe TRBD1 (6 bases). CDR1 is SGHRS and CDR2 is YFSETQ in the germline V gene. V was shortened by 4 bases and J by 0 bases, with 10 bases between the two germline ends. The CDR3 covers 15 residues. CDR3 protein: CASSRQVATNEKLFF. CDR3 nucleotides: TGCGCCAGCAGCCGACAGGTAGCAACTAATGAAAAACTGTTTTTT.

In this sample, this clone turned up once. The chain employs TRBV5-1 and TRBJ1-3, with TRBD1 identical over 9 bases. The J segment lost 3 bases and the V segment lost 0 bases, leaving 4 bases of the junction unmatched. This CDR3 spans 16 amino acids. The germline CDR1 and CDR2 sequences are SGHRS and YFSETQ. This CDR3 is CASSLEQGASGNTIYF. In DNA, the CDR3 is TGCGCCAGCAGCTTGGAACAGGGGGCAAGTGGAAACACCATATATTTT.

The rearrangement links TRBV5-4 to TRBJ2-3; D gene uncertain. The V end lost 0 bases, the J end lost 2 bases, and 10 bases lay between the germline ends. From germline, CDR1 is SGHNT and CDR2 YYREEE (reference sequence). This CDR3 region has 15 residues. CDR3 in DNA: TGTGCCAGCAGCTTGGTTGAGACTTCCACAGATACGCAGTATTTT. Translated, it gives CASSLVETSTDTQYF.

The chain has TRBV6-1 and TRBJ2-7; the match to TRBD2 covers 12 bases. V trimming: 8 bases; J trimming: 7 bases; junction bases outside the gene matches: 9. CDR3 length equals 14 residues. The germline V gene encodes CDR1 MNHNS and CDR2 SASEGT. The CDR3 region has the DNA TGTGCCAGCCGATGGACTAGCGGGGTGGGTGAGCAGTACTTC. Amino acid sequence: CASRWTSGVGEQYF.

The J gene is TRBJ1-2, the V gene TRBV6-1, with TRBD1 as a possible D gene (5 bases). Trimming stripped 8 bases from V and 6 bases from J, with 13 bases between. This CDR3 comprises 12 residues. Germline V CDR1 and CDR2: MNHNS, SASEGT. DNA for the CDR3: TGTGCCAGCGAAAGGGGAGGTGATGGCTACACCTTC. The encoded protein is CASERGGDGYTF.

The CDR3 sequence is CASRPGQELTGELFF. DNA of the CDR3: TGTGCCAGTAGGCCGGGACAGGAGCTCACCGGGGAGCTGTTTTTT. The chain carries TRBV19 and TRBJ2-2; TRBD1 matches 8 bases. The CDR3 has 15 amino acids. In germline, CDR1 is LNHDA, CDR2 SQIVND (reference sequence). V shed 6 bases, J shed 4 bases, and the junction held 7 bases outside the gene matches.

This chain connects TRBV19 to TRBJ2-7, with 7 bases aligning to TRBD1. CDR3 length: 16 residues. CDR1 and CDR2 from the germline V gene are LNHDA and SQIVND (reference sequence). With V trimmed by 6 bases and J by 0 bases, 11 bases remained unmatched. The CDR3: CASRGLGTEASYEQYF. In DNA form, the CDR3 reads TGTGCCAGTAGGGGATTAGGGACAGAGGCCTCCTACGAGCAGTACTTC. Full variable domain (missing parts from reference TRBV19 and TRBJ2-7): DGGITQSPKYLFRKEGQNVTLSCEQNLNHDAMYWYRQDPGQGLRLIYYSQIVNDFQKGDIAEGYSVSREKKESFPLTVTSAQKNPTAFYLCASRGLGTEASYEQYFGPGTRLTVT.

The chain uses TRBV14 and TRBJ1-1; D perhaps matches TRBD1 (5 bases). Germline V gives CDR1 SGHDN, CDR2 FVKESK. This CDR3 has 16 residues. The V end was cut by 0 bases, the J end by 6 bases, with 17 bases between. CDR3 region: CASSQEGPGWFAEAFF. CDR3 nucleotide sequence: TGTGCCAGCAGCCAAGAAGGGCCAGGGTGGTTCGCTGAAGCTTTCTTT. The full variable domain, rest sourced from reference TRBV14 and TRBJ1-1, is EAGVTQFPSHSVIEKGQTVTLRCDPISGHDNLYWYRRVMGKEIKFLLHFVKESKQDESGMPNNRFLAERTGGTYSTLKVQPAELEDSGVYFCASSQEGPGWFAEAFFGQGTRLTVV.

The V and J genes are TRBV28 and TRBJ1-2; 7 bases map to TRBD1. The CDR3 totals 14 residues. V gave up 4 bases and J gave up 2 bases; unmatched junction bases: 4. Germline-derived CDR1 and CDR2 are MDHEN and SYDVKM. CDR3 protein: CASSYRQGNYGYTF. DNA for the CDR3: TGTGCCAGCAGTTACCGACAGGGAAACTATGGCTACACCTTC.

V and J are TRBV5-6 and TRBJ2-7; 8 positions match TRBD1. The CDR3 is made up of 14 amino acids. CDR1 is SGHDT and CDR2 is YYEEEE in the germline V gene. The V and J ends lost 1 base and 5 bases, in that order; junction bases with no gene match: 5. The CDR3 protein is CASSLMDRVHEQYF. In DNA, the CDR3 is TGTGCCAGCAGCTTGATGGACAGGGTCCACGAGCAGTACTTC.

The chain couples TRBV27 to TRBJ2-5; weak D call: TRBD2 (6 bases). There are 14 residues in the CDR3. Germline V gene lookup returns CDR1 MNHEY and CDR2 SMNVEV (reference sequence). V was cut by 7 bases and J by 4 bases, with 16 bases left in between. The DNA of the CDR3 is TGTGCCAGCACTCGAGGAGGGGTCGGAGAGACCCAGTACTTC. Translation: CASTRGGVGETQYF.

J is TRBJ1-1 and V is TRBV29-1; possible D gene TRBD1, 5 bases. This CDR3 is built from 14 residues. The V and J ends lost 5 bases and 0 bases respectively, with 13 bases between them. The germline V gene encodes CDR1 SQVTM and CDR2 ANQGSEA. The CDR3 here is CSVTRQSMNTEAFF. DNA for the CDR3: TGCAGCGTTACCCGACAGTCCATGAACACTGAAGCTTTCTTT.

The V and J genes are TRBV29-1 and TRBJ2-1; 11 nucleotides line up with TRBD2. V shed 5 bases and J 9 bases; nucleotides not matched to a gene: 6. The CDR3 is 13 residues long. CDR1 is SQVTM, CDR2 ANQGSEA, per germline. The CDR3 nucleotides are TGCAGCGTTATTAGCGGGGGGGCCTTTGAGCAGTTCTTC. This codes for CSVISGGAFEQFF.

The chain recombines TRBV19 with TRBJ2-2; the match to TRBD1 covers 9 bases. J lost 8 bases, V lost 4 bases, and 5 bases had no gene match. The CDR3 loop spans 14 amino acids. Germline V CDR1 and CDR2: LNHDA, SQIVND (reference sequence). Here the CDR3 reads CASSTGQGMGELFF. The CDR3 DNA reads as TGTGCCAGTAGTACAGGACAGGGGATGGGGGAGCTGTTTTTT.

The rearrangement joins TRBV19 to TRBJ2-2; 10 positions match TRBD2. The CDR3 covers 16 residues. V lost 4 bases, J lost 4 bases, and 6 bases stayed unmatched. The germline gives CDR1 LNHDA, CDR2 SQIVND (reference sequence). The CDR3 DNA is TGTGCCAGTAGTAACCCTAGCGGGGGTGTCACCGGGGAGCTGTTTTTT. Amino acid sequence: CASSNPSGGVTGELFF.

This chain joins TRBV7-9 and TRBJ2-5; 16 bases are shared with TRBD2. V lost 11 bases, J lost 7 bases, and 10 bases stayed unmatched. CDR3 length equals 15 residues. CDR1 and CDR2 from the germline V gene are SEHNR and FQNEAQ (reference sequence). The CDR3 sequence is CASQGLAGGPWTQYF. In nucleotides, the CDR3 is TGTGCCTCACAGGGACTAGCGGGGGGGCCCTGGACCCAGTACTTC.

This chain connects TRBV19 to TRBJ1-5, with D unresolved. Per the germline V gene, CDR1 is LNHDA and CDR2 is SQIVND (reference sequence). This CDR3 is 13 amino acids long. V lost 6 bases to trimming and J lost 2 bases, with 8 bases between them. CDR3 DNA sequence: TGTGCCAGTAGACAGTCCGGCAATCAGCCCCAGCATTTT. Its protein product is CASRQSGNQPQHF.

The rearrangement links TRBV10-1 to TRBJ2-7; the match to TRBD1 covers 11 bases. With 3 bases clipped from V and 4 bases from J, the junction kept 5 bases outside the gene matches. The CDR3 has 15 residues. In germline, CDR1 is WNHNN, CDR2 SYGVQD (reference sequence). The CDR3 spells CASSDFGTGGYEQYF. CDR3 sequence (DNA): TGCGCCAGCAGTGATTTCGGGACAGGGGGGTACGAGCAGTACTTC.

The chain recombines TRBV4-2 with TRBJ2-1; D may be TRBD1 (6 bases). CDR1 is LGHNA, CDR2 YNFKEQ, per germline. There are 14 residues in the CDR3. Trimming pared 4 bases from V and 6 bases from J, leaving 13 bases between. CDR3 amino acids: CASSLSRDINEQFF. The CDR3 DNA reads TGTGCCAGCAGCCTGTCCCGGGACATCAATGAGCAGTTCTTC.

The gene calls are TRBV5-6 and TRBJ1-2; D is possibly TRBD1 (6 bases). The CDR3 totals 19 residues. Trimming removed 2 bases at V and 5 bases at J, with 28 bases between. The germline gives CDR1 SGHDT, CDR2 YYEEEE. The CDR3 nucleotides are TGTGCCAGCAGCTTCCTCATCGCAAGGGGGGAGGGAAGGGTTTATGGCTACACCTTC. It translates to CASSFLIARGEGRVYGYTF.

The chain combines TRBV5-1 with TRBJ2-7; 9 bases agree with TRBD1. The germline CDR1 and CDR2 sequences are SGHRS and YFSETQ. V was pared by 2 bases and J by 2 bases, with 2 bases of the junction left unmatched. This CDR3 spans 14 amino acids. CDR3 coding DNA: TGCGCCAGCAGCTTTCGGGACAGGGCCTACGAGCAGTACTTC. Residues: CASSFRDRAYEQYF. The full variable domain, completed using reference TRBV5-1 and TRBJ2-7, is KAGVTQTPRYLIKTRGQQVTLSCSPISGHRSVSWYQQTPGQGLQFLFEYFSETQRNKGNFPGRFSGRQFSNSRSEMNVSTLELGDSALYLCASSFRDRAYEQYFGPGTRLTVT.

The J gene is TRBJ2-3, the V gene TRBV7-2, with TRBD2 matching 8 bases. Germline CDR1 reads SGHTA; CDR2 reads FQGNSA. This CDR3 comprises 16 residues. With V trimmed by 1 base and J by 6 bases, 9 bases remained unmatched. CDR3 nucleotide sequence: TGTGCCAGCAGCTTAGTAGGCGGGGGGTCAGGGGATACGCAGTATTTT. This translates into CASSLVGGGSGDTQYF.

The CDR3 nucleotides read TGTGCCAGCAGTTACTCGTCAGGGTTGGGCAATCAGCCCCAGCATTTT. It encodes CASSYSSGLGNQPQHF. This chain uses TRBV6-5 with TRBJ1-5; D possibly corresponds to TRBD1 (5 bases). CDR3 length: 16 residues. V was trimmed by 0 bases and J by 2 bases, leaving 11 bases between them. In germline, CDR1 is MNHEY, CDR2 SVGAGI.

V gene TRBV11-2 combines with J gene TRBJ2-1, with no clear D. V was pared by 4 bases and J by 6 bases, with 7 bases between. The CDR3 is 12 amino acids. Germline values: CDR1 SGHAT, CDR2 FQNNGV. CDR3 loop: CASSSLINEQFF. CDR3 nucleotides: TGTGCCAGCAGCTCCCTAATCAATGAGCAGTTCTTC.